One and the same sample provided the 4 T cell receptor beta chains below, sequenced in a study of blood T cell repertoires in COVID-19. Clones were sequenced by immunoSEQ multiplex PCR, and TCRdb holds only the in-frame ones, with some missing. The sample records under 200,000 clones, around 89% being singletons. Sequencing used PBMCs or T cells enriched from blood (not recorded which). These receptors were collected from a woman in her fifties or sixties who had recovered from COVID-19.

CDR3 nucleotides: TGTGCCAGCAGACTTACCTACGAGCAGTACTTC. Translated, it gives CASRLTYEQYF. The rearrangement uses TRBV7-2 and TRBJ2-7; D not resolved. The CDR3 runs to 11 residues. CDR1 and CDR2 from the germline V gene are SGHTA and FQGNSA. Between the trimmed V and J ends, which lost 6 bases and 2 bases, there was a span of 5 bases.

The chain employs TRBV4-3 and TRBJ2-4, with 7 bases identical to TRBD2. The CDR3 contains 15 residues. V lost 0 bases, J lost 7 bases, and 6 bases stayed unmatched. The germline V gene encodes CDR1 LGHNA and CDR2 YSLEER. The CDR3 protein is CASSQDGGSPNIQYF. CDR3 nucleotides: TGCGCCAGCAGCCAAGATGGCGGGAGTCCGAACATTCAGTACTTC.

The chain has TRBV11-3 and TRBJ2-3, with TRBD1 identical over 7 bases. V was pared by 2 bases and J by 0 bases, with 8 bases of the junction left unmatched. CDR3 length: 17 residues. Germline V gene data show CDR1 as SGHNT and CDR2 as YENEEA. The CDR3 DNA is TGTGCCAGCAGCTTACCAGAGGGGACAGCTAGCACAGATACGCAGTATTTT. Translation: CASSLPEGTASTDTQYF.

The chain has TRBV6-2 or TRBV6-3 and TRBJ2-5; 10 bases align to TRBD2. This CDR3 region has 16 residues. Looked up from germline, CDR1 is MNHEY and CDR2 is SVGEGT. J lost 2 bases, V lost 2 bases, and 5 bases had no gene match. CDR3 in DNA: TGTGCCAGCAGTTACGCTACAGCGGGGGGGCAAGAGACCCAGTACTTC. The encoded protein is CASSYATAGGQETQYF.